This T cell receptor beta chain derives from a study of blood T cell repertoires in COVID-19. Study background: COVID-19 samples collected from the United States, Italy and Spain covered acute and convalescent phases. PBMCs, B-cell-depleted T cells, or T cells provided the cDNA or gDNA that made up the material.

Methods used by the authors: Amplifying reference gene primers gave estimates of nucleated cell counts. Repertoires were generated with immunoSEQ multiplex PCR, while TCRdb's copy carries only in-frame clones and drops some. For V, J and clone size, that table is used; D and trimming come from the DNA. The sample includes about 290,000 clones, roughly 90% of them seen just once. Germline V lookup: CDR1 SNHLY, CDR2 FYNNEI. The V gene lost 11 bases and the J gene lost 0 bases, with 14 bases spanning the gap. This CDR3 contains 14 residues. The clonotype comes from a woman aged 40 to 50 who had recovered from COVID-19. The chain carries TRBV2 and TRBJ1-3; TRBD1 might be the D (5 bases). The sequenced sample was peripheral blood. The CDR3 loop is CARSSGDSGNTIYF. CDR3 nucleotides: TGTGCCCGCTCGTCGGGGGACTCTGGAAACACCATATATTTT.